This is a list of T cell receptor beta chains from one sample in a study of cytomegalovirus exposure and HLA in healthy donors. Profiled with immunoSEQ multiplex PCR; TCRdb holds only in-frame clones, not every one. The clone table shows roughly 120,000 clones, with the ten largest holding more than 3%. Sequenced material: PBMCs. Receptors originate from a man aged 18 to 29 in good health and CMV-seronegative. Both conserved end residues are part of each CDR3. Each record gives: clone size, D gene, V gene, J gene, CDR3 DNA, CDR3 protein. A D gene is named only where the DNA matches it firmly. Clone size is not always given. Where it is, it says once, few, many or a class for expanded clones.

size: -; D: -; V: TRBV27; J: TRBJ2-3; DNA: TGTGCCAGCAGTGGGAGACAAGTCAGCACAGATACGCAGTATTTT; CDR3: CASSGRQVSTDTQYF
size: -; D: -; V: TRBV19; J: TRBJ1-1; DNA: TGTGCCAGTAGTATAGCTAGCGGGGTAAAGGGCACTGAAGCTTTCTTT; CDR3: CASSIASGVKGTEAFF
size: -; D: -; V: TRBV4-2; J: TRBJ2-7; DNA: TGTGCCAGCAGCCAAGAATCAAAGAGCTCCTACGAGCAGTACTTC; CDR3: CASSQESKSSYEQYF
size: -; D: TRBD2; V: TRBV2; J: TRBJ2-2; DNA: TGTGCCAGCAGTGAGTTGGGACTAAACACCGGGGAGCTGTTTTTT; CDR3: CASSELGLNTGELFF
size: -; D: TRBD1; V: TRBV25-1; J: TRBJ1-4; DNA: TGTGCCAGCAGCGTATTGGGACAGGGGGGGGAAAAACTGTTTTTT; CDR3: CASSVLGQGGEKLFF
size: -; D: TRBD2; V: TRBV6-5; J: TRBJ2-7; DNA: TGTGCCAGCAGAAATCCGGGACTAGCAGACGAGCAGTACTTC; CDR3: CASRNPGLADEQYF
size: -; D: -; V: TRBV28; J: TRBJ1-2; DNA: TGTGCCAGCATTGGGGCAGCCGTTTATGGCTACACCTTC; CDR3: CASIGAAVYGYTF
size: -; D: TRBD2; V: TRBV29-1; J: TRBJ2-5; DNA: TGCAGCGTTGCCCGACTAGCGGCTTTAGAGACCCAGTACTTC; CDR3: CSVARLAALETQYF
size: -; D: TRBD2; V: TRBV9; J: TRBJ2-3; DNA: TGTGCCAGCAGCGTAGGGACTAGCGGGAGGGCCCCAAGCACAGATACGCAGTATTTT; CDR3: CASSVGTSGRAPSTDTQYF
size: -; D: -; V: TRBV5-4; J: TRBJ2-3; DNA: TGTGCCAGCCTCATTTGGGCAGGGGGAGGAGATACGCAGTATTTT; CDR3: CASLIWAGGGDTQYF
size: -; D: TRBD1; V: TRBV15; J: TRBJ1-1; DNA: TGTGCCACCTCGGACAGGGAGAACACTGAAGCTTTCTTT; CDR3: CATSDRENTEAFF
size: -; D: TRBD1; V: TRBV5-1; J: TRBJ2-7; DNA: TGCGCCAGCAGCTTCCTAAGGACAGGGGAACTCTACGAGCAGTACTTC; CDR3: CASSFLRTGELYEQYF
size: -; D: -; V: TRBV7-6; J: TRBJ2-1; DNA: TGTGCCAGCAGCTTAGCGGGAGTTGGGAATGAGCAGTTCTTC; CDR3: CASSLAGVGNEQFF
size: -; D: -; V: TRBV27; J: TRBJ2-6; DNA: TGTGCCAGCAGTTTACCCGAGGTCTCTGGGGCCAACGTCCTGACTTTC; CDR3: CASSLPEVSGANVLTF
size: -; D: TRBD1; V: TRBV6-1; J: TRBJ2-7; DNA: TGTGCCAGCAGCGGTCAGACAGGGCCAATGCAGTACTTC; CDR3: CASSGQTGPMQYF
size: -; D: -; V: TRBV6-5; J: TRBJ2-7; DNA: TGTGCCAGCAGATCTGAGGGGCGGGGCGGGTACGAGCAGTACTTC; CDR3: CASRSEGRGGYEQYF
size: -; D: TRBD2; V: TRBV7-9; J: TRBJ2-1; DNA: TGTGCCAGCAGCTTAGCGAGGCTAGCGGCAGGCAATGAGCAGTTCTTC; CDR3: CASSLARLAAGNEQFF
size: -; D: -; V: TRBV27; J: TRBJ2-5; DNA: TGTGCCAGCAGTTTATCAGGGGTGCAAGAGACCCAGTACTTC; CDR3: CASSLSGVQETQYF
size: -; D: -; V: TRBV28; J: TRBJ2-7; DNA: TGTGCCAGCAGTAATACCCTCTTCGGGAGTGGCAACGAGCAGTACTTC; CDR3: CASSNTLFGSGNEQYF
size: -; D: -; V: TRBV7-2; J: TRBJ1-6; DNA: TGTGCCAGCAGCCAGGATATCCCCCTCCACTTT; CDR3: CASSQDIPLHF
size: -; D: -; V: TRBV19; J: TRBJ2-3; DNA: TGTGCCACCTCTAATACAGATACGCAGTATTTT; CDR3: CATSNTDTQYF
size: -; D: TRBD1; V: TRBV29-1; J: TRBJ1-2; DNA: TGCAGCGTGGCAGGGGGCGCCGCTGGCTACACCTTC; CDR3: CSVAGGAAGYTF
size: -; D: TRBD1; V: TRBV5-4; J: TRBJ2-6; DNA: TGTGCCAGCAGCTCGCCCGGACAGGGGGCTGGGGCCAACGTCCTGACTTTC; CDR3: CASSSPGQGAGANVLTF
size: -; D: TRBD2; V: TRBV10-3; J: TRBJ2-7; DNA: TGTGCCATCAGTGAGCGAATCGCGGGAGGGAACTACGAGCAGTACTTC; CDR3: CAISERIAGGNYEQYF
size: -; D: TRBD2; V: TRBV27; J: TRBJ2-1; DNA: TGTGCCAGCAGTCATGGACTAGCGGGAGATAATGAGCAGTTCTTC; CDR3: CASSHGLAGDNEQFF
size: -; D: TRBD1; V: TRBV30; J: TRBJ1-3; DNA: TGTGCCTGGTACCGGGACAGTGGAAACACCATATATTTT; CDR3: CAWYRDSGNTIYF
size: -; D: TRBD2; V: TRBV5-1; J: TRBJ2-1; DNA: TGCGCCAGCAGCTTGAACTTCGGCGGGAGCGCCAACAATGAGCAGTTCTTC; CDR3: CASSLNFGGSANNEQFF
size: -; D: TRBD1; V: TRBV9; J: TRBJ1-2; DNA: TGTGCCAGCAGCGTAGGCGGGACAGACTATGGCTACACCTTC; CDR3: CASSVGGTDYGYTF
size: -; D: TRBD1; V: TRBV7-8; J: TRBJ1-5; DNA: TGTGCCAGCAGCTTCGGCAGGGGGTTTAGCAATCAGCCCCAGCATTTT; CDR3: CASSFGRGFSNQPQHF
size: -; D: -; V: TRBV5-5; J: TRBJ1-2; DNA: TGTGCCAGCAGCTCGCTCAGTGTCAACTATGGCTACACCTTC; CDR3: CASSSLSVNYGYTF
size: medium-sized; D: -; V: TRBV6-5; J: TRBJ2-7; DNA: TGTGCCAGCAGTTACTCAGGGAGCTCCTACGAGCAGTACTTC; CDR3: CASSYSGSSYEQYF
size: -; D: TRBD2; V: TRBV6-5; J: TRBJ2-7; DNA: TGTGCCAGCAGTTCCGGACTAGCGGGAGTTGGCGAGCAGTACTTC; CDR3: CASSSGLAGVGEQYF
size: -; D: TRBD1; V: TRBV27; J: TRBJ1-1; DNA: TGTGCCAGCAGGGGACAGGGAAATTCTGAAGCTTTCTTT; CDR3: CASRGQGNSEAFF
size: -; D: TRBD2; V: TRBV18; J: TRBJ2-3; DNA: TGTGCCAGCTCACCACGGATAACTAGCGGGGGAACAGATACGCAGTATTTT; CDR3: CASSPRITSGGTDTQYF
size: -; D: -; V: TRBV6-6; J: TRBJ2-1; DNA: TGTGCCAGTTCGCGACCCGGGACTCCAGGGGGGAATGAGCAGTTCTTC; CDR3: CASSRPGTPGGNEQFF
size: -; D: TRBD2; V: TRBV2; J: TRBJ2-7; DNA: TGTGCCAGCAGATTAGCGGGAGGTATCTACGAGCAGTACTTC; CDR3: CASRLAGGIYEQYF
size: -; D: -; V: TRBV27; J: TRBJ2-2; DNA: TGTGCCAGCAGTTTATCACGCGGATTCTACCCCGGGGAGCTGTTTTTT; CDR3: CASSLSRGFYPGELFF
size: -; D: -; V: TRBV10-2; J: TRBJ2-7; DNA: TGCGCCAGCAGTGAACAGGGCCCCTACGAGCAGTACTTC; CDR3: CASSEQGPYEQYF
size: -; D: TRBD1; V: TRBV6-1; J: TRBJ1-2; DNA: TGTGCCAGCAGTGAAGGGGACAGCTTCTATGGCTACACCTTC; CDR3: CASSEGDSFYGYTF
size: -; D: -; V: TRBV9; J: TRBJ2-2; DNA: TGTGCCAGCAGCGTCCACAGAGGACAGGGAGGGACCGGGGAGCTGTTTTTT; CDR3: CASSVHRGQGGTGELFF
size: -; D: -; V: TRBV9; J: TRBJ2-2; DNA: TGTGCCAGCAGCGTAGAGATCTGGGGCAATGGCGGGGAGCTGTTTTTT; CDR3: CASSVEIWGNGGELFF
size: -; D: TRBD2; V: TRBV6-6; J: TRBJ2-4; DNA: TGTGCCAGCAGCACCGGACTAGAGGAAAACATTCAGTACTTC; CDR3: CASSTGLEENIQYF
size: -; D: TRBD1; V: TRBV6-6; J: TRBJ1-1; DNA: TGTGCCACCGAGGGGACAGGGTTGCCTGAAGCTTTCTTT; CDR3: CATEGTGLPEAFF
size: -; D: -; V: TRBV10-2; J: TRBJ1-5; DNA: TGCGCCAGCAGTCTACAGGGAAACCAGCCCCAGCATTTT; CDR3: CASSLQGNQPQHF
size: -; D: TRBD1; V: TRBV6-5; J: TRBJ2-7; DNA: TGTGCCAGCAGTTTGACAGGGGCATTCGGCGGAGGGGAGCAGTACTTC; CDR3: CASSLTGAFGGGEQYF
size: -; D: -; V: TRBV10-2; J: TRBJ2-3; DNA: TGCGCCAGCAGTGAGTCGGCTACGCAGTATTTT; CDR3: CASSESATQYF
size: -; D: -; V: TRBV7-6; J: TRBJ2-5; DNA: TGTGCCAGCAGCGGAACTAGGTTGGAGACCCAGTACTTC; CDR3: CASSGTRLETQYF